The 21 T cell receptor beta chains given below trace back to one sample, sequenced in a study of Graves' ophthalmopathy and Graves' hyperthyroidism. The TCR beta CDR3 regions underwent amplification from RNA transcripts. HTBI primers were used in a first-round RT-PCR, which preceded a second-round multiplex PCR. TCRdb passed the multiplex PCR reads through MiXCR, listing each CDR3 protein once. The sample consists of around 1.1 million distinct CDR3 sequences, about 40% of them appearing once. Sequenced material: peripheral blood or thyroid tissue (not recorded which). These receptors originate from an adult man with Graves' hyperthyroidism.

This clonotype was counted many times. The chain couples TRBV20-1 to TRBJ1-1, with unresolved D. This CDR3 is built from 11 residues. The V and J ends lost 5 bases and 1 base respectively, with 5 bases between them. Germline V gene sequence: CDR1 DFQATT, CDR2 SNEGSKA (reference sequence). The CDR3 DNA is TGCAGTGCTTTTGCGAACACTGAAGCTTTCTTT. This encodes CSAFANTEAFF.

This clonotype was found a few times. CDR3 nucleotides: TGTGCCTGGACGAGTGATTCACCCCTCCACTTT. Translation: CAWTSDSPLHF. The V gene is TRBV30, the J gene TRBJ1-6; D unclear. V was clipped by 4 bases and J by 8 bases, with 6 bases between them. The CDR3 loop spans 11 amino acids. In germline, CDR1 is GTSNPN, CDR2 SVGIG (reference sequence).

J is TRBJ1-1 and V is TRBV2; maybe TRBD1 (5 bases). V dropped 4 bases and J dropped 5 bases, with 11 bases sitting between them. CDR3 length equals 13 residues. The germline V gene has CDR1 SNHLY and CDR2 FYNNEI. The CDR3 here is CASSAGVETEAFF. The CDR3 DNA sequence: TGTGCCAGCAGTGCGGGGGTTGAGACTGAAGCTTTCTTT.

On this clonotype itself: The junction and the germline gene differ at one end; a read error may be behind it. The chain joins TRBV20-1 to TRBJ2-6, with 7 nucleotides matching TRBD2. The CDR3 spans 13 residues. Germline values: CDR1 DFQATT, CDR2 SNEGSKA (reference sequence). The CDR3 coding sequence is TGCAGTGCTAGGGGGGGAGGGGACAACGTCCTGACTTTC. This sequence encodes CSARGGGDNVLTF.

In nucleotides, the CDR3 is TGCAGTCCGTGGGGGCAGGGTAGGGGACAAGAGACCCAGTACTTC. Translation gives CSPWGQGRGQETQYF. The chain recombines TRBV20-1 with TRBJ2-5, with a weak D call TRBD1 (6 bases). V lost 8 bases and J 2 bases, leaving 21 bases between the germline ends. This CDR3 is 15 amino acids long. Germline V gene data show CDR1 as DFQATT and CDR2 as SNEGSKA (reference sequence).

This chain joins TRBV6-1 and TRBJ1-3; D unclear. The CDR3 is 14 amino acids. Trimming cost V 1 base and J 4 bases, with 8 bases left between them. Germline V gives CDR1 MNHNS, CDR2 SASEGT. The CDR3 is CASSEEPIGNTIYF. The CDR3 region has the DNA TGTGCCAGCAGTGAAGAGCCGATCGGAAACACCATATATTTT.

In the case of this clonotype: One junction end does not reproduce the germline sequence, and a read error may be involved. This chain connects TRBV15 to TRBJ2-2, with 7 bases fitting TRBD2. The CDR3 spans 15 residues. Germline-derived CDR1 and CDR2 are LNHNV and YYDKDF (reference sequence). In nucleotides, the CDR3 is TGTGCCACCAGCAGAAAGGGAGGGAGCACCGGGGAGCTGTCTTGG. Protein: CATSRKGGSTGELSW.

The chain links TRBV12-3 or TRBV12-4 to TRBJ1-4; D is ambiguous. The CDR3 is 16 residues long. V lost 6 bases and J lost 8, with 22 bases in between. CDR3 protein: CASRNIDGVGSEKLFF. The CDR3 DNA is TGTGCCAGCAGGAATATTGATGGGGTGGGAAGCGAAAAACTGTTTTTT.

As DNA, the CDR3 is TGCAGCAGGGCAGGGCGATATAGCAATCAGCCCCAGCATTTT. The encoded protein is CSRAGRYSNQPQHF. The V call is TRBV29-1, the J call TRBJ1-5, with D perhaps matching TRBD1 (5 bases). Looked up from germline, CDR1 is SQVTM and CDR2 is ANQGSEA. The length of the CDR3 is 14 residues. Between the trimmed V and J ends, which lost 8 bases and 0 bases, there was a span of 14 bases.

This clonotype was found a few times. The chain joins TRBV20-1 to TRBJ1-1; D is ambiguous. The germline CDR1 and CDR2 sequences are DFQATT and SNEGSKA (reference sequence). CDR3 length equals 14 residues. V shed 3 bases and J shed 4 bases, with 15 bases lying between them. The CDR3 spells CSARRRVQFTEAFF. In DNA, the CDR3 is TGCAGTGCTAGGAGGAGAGTCCAGTTCACTGAAGCTTTCTTT.

This clonotype was detected many times. The gene calls are TRBV6-5 and TRBJ2-5, with TRBD2 identical over 7 bases. The CDR3 consists of 14 residues. Looked up from germline, CDR1 is MNHEY and CDR2 is SVGAGI. Losses at the gene ends were 2 bases for V and 6 bases for J; bases not matched to a gene: 6. In nucleotides, the CDR3 is TGTGCCAGCAGTTACGTGGCGGGAGTGAAGACCCAGTACTTC. The encoded protein is CASSYVAGVKTQYF.

This chain uses TRBV5-5 with TRBJ2-5; 7 nucleotides agree with TRBD1. The CDR3 consists of 14 residues. Germline assignment: CDR1 SGHKS and CDR2 YYEKEE (reference sequence). With V trimmed by 3 bases and J by 3 bases, 5 bases remained unmatched. In DNA, the CDR3 is TGTGCCAGCAGCTATGGGACAGTGAAAGAGACCCAGTACTTC. It encodes CASSYGTVKETQYF.

This chain links TRBV20-1 with TRBJ2-7, with 8 bases matching TRBD2. The CDR3 sequence is 15 residues long. CDR1 and CDR2 (germline): DFQATT, SNEGSKA (reference sequence). V lost 1 base and J lost 6; bases outside the gene matches: 11. As DNA, the CDR3 is TGCAGTGCTAGAGCGTCGGGCGGGAGGTTCGGCGAGCAGTACTTC. Translating it yields CSARASGGRFGEQYF.

This clonotype has at least ten counts. The chain links TRBV10-1 to TRBJ2-5, with D possibly being TRBD1 (6 bases). Germline V gene sequence: CDR1 WNHNN, CDR2 SYGVQD (reference sequence). V was clipped by 3 bases and J by 1 base, with 9 bases between them. The CDR3 sequence is 14 residues long. Written as DNA, the CDR3 is TGCGCCAGCAGTGACGGGACATCCCAAGAGACCCAGTACTTC. Protein product: CASSDGTSQETQYF.

This clonotype was counted ten times or more. The V and J genes are TRBV7-9 and TRBJ1-2, with TRBD1 as a possible D gene (5 bases). Germline values: CDR1 SEHNR, CDR2 FQNEAQ (reference sequence). This CDR3 has 14 amino acids. The germline V and J ends were trimmed by 8 bases and 8 bases, with 21 bases remaining between them. CDR3 sequence reads: CASRYGTANSGYTF. DNA for the CDR3: TGTGCCAGCCGATATGGGACGGCCAATTCGGGCTACACCTTC.

Note on this clonotype: A read error may produce the germline difference seen at one junction end. The chain is built from TRBV10-2 and TRBJ2-5; maybe TRBD2 (6 bases). Germline CDR1 WSHSY, CDR2 SAAADI. The CDR3 is 17 residues long. CDR3 in amino acids: CASSYPPRPGGGETQYF. The CDR3 DNA is TGTGCCAGCAGTTACCCCCCTCGACCCGGGGGTGGAGAGACCCAGTACTTC.

The chain uses TRBV7-2 and TRBJ1-2; a weak D match, TRBD1 (5 bases). CDR1 and CDR2 from the germline V gene are SGHTA and FQGNSA. The V and J ends lost 1 base and 8 bases respectively, with 17 bases between them. The CDR3 sequence is 15 residues long. The CDR3 spells CASSLGGTAVLGYTF. In DNA, the CDR3 is TGTGCCAGCAGCTTAGGCGGGACGGCGGTCTTGGGCTACACCTTC. Based on the CDR3 plus reference TRBV7-2 and TRBJ1-2, the full variable domain is GAGVSQSPSNKVTEKGKDVELRCDPISGHTALYWYRQSLGQGLEFLIYFQGNSAPDKSGLPSDRFSAERTGGSVSTLTIQRTQQEDSAVYLCASSLGGTAVLGYTFGSGTRLTVV.

This sequence joins TRBV28 and TRBJ1-2, with TRBD1 identical over 7 bases. The CDR3 is 13 amino acids. The germline V gene encodes CDR1 MDHEN and CDR2 SYDVKM. V gave up 6 bases and J gave up 8 bases; unmatched junction bases: 9. In DNA, the CDR3 is TGTGCCAGCAGCCTAGCGACAGGGCCCGGCTACACCTTC. This encodes CASSLATGPGYTF.

The sample holds many counts of this clonotype. The J gene is TRBJ1-1, the V gene TRBV5-6; no definite D call. CDR1 and CDR2 (germline): SGHDT, YYEEEE. This CDR3 is built from 13 residues. Trimming took 0 bases from V and 3 from J, leaving 6 bases between them. CDR3 loop: CASSLERDTEAFF. The CDR3 region has the DNA TGTGCCAGCAGCTTGGAGAGGGACACTGAAGCTTTCTTT.

This clonotype was detected once. The V call is TRBV10-3, the J call TRBJ2-7, with D perhaps TRBD1 (6 bases). Trimming took off 7 bases at V and 6 bases at J, with 22 bases between the two ends. CDR3 size: 15 residues. Germline values: CDR1 ENHRY, CDR2 SYGVKD. Here the CDR3 DNA reads TGTGCCATCACCCCCGACAGCCAGGGGATTTTCGAGCAGTACTTC. Amino acids: CAITPDSQGIFEQYF.

On this clonotype: At one end, the junction sequence differs from germline, possibly due to a read error. Here the CDR3 reads CASSLAQWDRPAGKLFF. The CDR3 coding sequence is TGTGCCAGCAGTTTAGCGCAGTGGGACAGGCCGGCGGGGAAACTGTTTTTT. This chain uses TRBV7-8 with TRBJ1-4; TRBD1 matches at 8 bases. The CDR3 is 17 residues long. The germline V gene has CDR1 SGHVS and CDR2 FQNEAQ. Based on the CDR3 plus reference TRBV7-8 and TRBJ1-4, the full variable domain is GAGVSQSPRYKVAKRGQDVALRCDPISGHVSLFWYQQALGQGPEFLTYFQNEAQLDKSGLPSDRFFAERPEGSVSTLKIQRTQQEDSAVYLCASSLAQWDRPAGKLFFGSGTQLSVL.